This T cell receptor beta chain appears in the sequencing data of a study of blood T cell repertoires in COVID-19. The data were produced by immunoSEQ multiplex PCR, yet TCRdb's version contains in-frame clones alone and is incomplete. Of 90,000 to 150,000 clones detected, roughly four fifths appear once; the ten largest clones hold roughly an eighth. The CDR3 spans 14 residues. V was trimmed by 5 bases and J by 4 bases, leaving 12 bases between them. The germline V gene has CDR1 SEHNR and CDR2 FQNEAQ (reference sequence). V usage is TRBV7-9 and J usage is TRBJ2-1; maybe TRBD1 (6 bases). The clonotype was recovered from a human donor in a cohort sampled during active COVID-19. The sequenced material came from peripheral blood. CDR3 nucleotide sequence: TGTGCCAGCAGCCCCGTGGGGGCGTACAATGAGCAGTTCTTC. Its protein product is CASSPVGAYNEQFF. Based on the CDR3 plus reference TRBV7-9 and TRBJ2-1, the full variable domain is DTGVSQNPRHKITKRGQNVTFRCDPISEHNRLYWYRQTLGQGPEFLTYFQNEAQLEKSRLLSDRFSAERPKGSFSTLEIQRTEQGDSAMYLCASSPVGAYNEQFFGPGTRLTVL.